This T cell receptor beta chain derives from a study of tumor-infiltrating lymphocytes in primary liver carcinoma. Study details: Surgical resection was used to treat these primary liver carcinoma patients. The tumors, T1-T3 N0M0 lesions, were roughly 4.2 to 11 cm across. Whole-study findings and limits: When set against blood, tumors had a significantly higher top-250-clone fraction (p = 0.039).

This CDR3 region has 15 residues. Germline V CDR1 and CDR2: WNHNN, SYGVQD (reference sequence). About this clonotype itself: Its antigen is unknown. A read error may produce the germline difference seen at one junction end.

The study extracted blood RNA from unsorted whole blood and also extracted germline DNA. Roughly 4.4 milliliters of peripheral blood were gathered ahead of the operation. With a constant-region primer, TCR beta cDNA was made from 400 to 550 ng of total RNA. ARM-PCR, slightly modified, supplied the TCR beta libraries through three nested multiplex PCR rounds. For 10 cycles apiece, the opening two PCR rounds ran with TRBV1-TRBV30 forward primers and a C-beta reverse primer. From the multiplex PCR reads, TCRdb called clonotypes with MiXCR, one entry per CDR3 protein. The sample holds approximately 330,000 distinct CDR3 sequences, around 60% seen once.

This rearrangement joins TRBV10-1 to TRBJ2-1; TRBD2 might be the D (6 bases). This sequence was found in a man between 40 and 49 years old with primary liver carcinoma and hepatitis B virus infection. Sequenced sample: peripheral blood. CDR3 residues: CARSGGSDYNNEQFF. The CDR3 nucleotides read TGCGCCAGGAGTGGAGGGTCTGACTACAACAATGAGCAGTTCTTC.